This T cell receptor beta chain was captured in a study of blood T cell repertoires in COVID-19. In the study overall: Collection of acute and convalescent COVID-19 samples took place in the United States, Italy and Spain. T cells, B-cell-depleted T cells, or PBMCs provided the cDNA or gDNA that served as material.

In the original processing: Reference gene primer amplification yielded estimated nucleated cell counts. The method was immunoSEQ multiplex PCR; TCRdb's version includes in-frame clones alone and lacks a portion of them. The DNA was the basis for D and trimming; V, J and clone size are from that table. The sample has about 150,000 clones; about 86% are singletons. This clonotype originated in a man between 65 and 80 years old with acute or convalescent COVID-19. Source material: peripheral blood.

The CDR3 protein is CASRRTSPYEQYF. For the CDR3, the DNA is TGTGCCAGCAGAAGGACTAGCCCCTACGAGCAGTACTTC. The genes are TRBV3-1 (or the pseudogene TRBV3-2) and TRBJ2-7; 8 bases are shared with TRBD2. The CDR3 extends over 13 amino acids. The germline V gene encodes CDR1 LGHDT and CDR2 YNNKEL (reference sequence). V lost 6 bases to trimming and J lost 2 bases; unmatched junction nucleotides: 3.